These 20 T cell receptor beta chains were sequenced from one sample in a study of TIL therapy for anti-PD-1-resistant metastatic lung cancer. The immunoSEQ assay was v3. Profiling relied on immunoSEQ multiplex PCR, and the TCRdb table lists in-frame clones only, not all of them. The sample shows about 59,000 clones, 73% of them seen only once. Time point described: pre-treatment sample, taken before nivolumab and TIL therapy. Material: blood, obtained at baseline. The origin of the receptors is a person aged 25 to 80 with non-small cell lung cancer.

The gene calls are TRBV20-1 and TRBJ2-1, with D uncertain. V was pared by 5 bases and J by 9 bases, with 8 bases between. The CDR3 has 10 residues. Germline loops: CDR1 DFQATT, CDR2 SNEGSKA (reference sequence). The CDR3 here is CSAHRLEQFF. CDR3 sequence (DNA): TGCAGTGCTCACAGACTTGAGCAGTTCTTC.

V usage is TRBV4-3 and J usage is TRBJ1-4; D is unclear. The V end lost 0 bases, the J end lost 7 bases, and 12 bases lay between the germline ends. Germline CDR1 is LGHNA and CDR2 is YSLEER. The CDR3 loop spans 15 amino acids. CDR3 nucleotides: TGCGCCAGCAGCCAAGACACCGGGGAAGGTGAAAAACTGTTTTTT. Translated, it gives CASSQDTGEGEKLFF.

The rearrangement uses TRBV2 and TRBJ1-2, with D tentatively TRBD1 (5 bases). The germline V gene encodes CDR1 SNHLY and CDR2 FYNNEI. The CDR3 totals 14 residues. Trimming removed 1 base from V and 11 bases from J, with 17 bases in between. CDR3 region: CASSEEGISRSYTF. The DNA of the CDR3 is TGTGCCAGCAGTGAAGAGGGGATCAGTCGGTCGTACACCTTC.

This chain links TRBV6-6 with TRBJ1-5, with no clear D. Per germline, CDR1 MNHNY and CDR2 SVGAGI (reference sequence). Trimming pared 3 bases from V and 4 bases from J, leaving 7 bases between. The CDR3 runs 13 residues. In DNA form, the CDR3 reads TGTGCCAGCAGTTATCGAGGGAATCAGCCCCAGCATTTT. Translated, it gives CASSYRGNQPQHF.

The chain combines TRBV29-1 with TRBJ2-1; D might be TRBD1 (5 bases). V was pared by 3 bases and J by 7 bases, with 16 bases between. The CDR3 covers 14 residues. In germline, CDR1 is SQVTM, CDR2 ANQGSEA. This chain's CDR3 is CSVDGYQGLNEQFF. CDR3 DNA: TGCAGCGTTGACGGCTATCAGGGCTTGAATGAGCAGTTCTTC.

The V gene is TRBV5-6, the J gene TRBJ1-2; TRBD1 is a possible D gene (6 bases). The CDR3 has 14 amino acids. Between the trimmed V and J ends, which lost 0 bases and 7 bases, there was a span of 13 bases. CDR1 is SGHDT and CDR2 is YYEEEE in the germline V gene. The CDR3 DNA reads TGTGCCAGCAGCTTGGGGACAGAGAGGAGTGGCTACACCTTC. It translates to CASSLGTERSGYTF. Looking up the rest from reference TRBV5-6 and TRBJ1-2 gives the full variable domain: DAGVTQSPTHLIKTRGQQVTLRCSPKSGHDTVSWYQQALGQGPQFIFQYYEEEERQRGNFPDRFSGHQFPNYSSELNVNALLLGDSALYLCASSLGTERSGYTFGSGTRLTVV.

This clone has just one count. CDR3 DNA sequence: TGTGCCAGCAGTGATCCGGGTCGATACAATGAGCAGTTCTTC. Encoded protein: CASSDPGRYNEQFF. This sequence joins TRBV6-4 and TRBJ2-1; D remains ambiguous. Germline assignment: CDR1 MRHNA and CDR2 SNTAGT. Trimming took off 3 bases at V and 4 bases at J, with 10 bases between the two ends. This CDR3 is built from 14 residues.

The chain uses TRBV7-2 and TRBJ2-3, with TRBD1 as a possible D gene (7 bases). Germline CDR1 reads SGHTA; CDR2 reads FQGNSA. Trimming shortened V by 4 bases and J by 3 bases, and 8 bases separated the two germline ends. This CDR3 is 13 amino acids long. CDR3 coding DNA: TGTGCCAGCAGCTCAGGGGGGACAGATACGCAGTATTTT. This gives the protein CASSSGGTDTQYF.

This sequence joins TRBV29-1 and TRBJ2-1, with 7 bases aligning to TRBD1. This CDR3 region has 14 residues. Germline CDR1 and CDR2: SQVTM and ANQGSEA. V lost 2 bases and J lost 8; bases outside the gene matches: 9. Here the CDR3 DNA reads TGCAGCGTTGAATTAACAGGGACAGTAGATGAGCAGTTCTTC. Amino acid sequence: CSVELTGTVDEQFF.

The rearrangement links TRBV4-3 to TRBJ1-4; TRBD1 matches 9 bases. The V and J ends lost 3 bases and 8 bases, in that order; junction bases with no gene match: 7. Germline V lookup: CDR1 LGHNA, CDR2 YSLEER. CDR3 length equals 15 residues. In DNA form, the CDR3 reads TGCGCCAGCAGCCACGACGGACAGGGGAGGGAAAAACTGTTTTTT. This translates into CASSHDGQGREKLFF.

The rearrangement uses TRBV4-1 and TRBJ2-7; D not certain. The germline V gene encodes CDR1 MGHRA and CDR2 YSYEKL. Trimming shortened V by 6 bases and J by 2 bases, and 17 bases separated the two germline ends. The CDR3 consists of 15 residues. The CDR3 loop is CASRVDPHNAYEQYF. The CDR3 DNA follows: TGCGCCAGCAGGGTAGACCCACATAATGCCTACGAGCAGTACTTC.

The rearrangement uses TRBV6-5 and TRBJ1-5, with unresolved D. CDR1 is MNHEY, CDR2 SVGAGI, per germline. The CDR3 totals 13 residues. Trimming pared 4 bases from V and 5 bases from J, leaving 9 bases between. The CDR3 sequence: CASSSRVYQPQHF. The CDR3 nucleotides read TGTGCCAGCAGTTCGAGGGTGTATCAGCCCCAGCATTTT.

The genes are TRBV10-3 and TRBJ2-7; the match to TRBD2 covers 16 bases. V gave up 4 bases and J gave up 5 bases; unmatched junction bases: 5. The CDR3 has 16 residues. Germline CDR1 and CDR2: ENHRY and SYGVKD. Written as DNA, the CDR3 is TGTGCCATCAGTGCGGGGACTAGCGGGAGGGAGAACGAGCAGTACTTC. The encoded protein is CAISAGTSGRENEQYF.

The chain links TRBV19 to TRBJ2-1; tentative D call: TRBD2 (6 bases). CDR1 LNHDA and CDR2 SQIVND come from the germline V gene (reference sequence). There are 15 residues in the CDR3. V was clipped by 2 bases and J by 9 bases, with 17 bases between them. CDR3 nucleotide sequence: TGTGCCAGTAGTATAAACGGGCCCGCCGGGAGTGAGCAGTTCTTC. This translates into CASSINGPAGSEQFF.

The CDR3 region has the DNA TGCGCCAGCAGCCAAGATGGTAGCGGGGGCCGGGAGACCCAGTACTTC. The encoded protein is CASSQDGSGGRETQYF. J is TRBJ2-5 and V is TRBV4-3, with 9 positions matching TRBD2. The CDR3 runs to 16 residues. Germline lookup yields CDR1 LGHNA and CDR2 YSLEER. The J segment lost 5 bases and the V segment lost 0 bases, leaving 7 bases of the junction unmatched.

This rearrangement joins TRBV5-6 to TRBJ2-3; D is unclear. V was trimmed by 2 bases and J by 2 bases, leaving 9 bases between them. CDR1 and CDR2 from the germline V gene are SGHDT and YYEEEE. The CDR3 extends over 14 amino acids. The CDR3 loop is CASSFRQTTDTQYF. The DNA of the CDR3 is TGTGCCAGCAGCTTCCGACAAACCACAGATACGCAGTATTTT. The whole variable domain, filled in from reference TRBV5-6 and TRBJ2-3, reads DAGVTQSPTHLIKTRGQQVTLRCSPKSGHDTVSWYQQALGQGPQFIFQYYEEEERQRGNFPDRFSGHQFPNYSSELNVNALLLGDSALYLCASSFRQTTDTQYFGPGTRLTVL.

This clone came up once. The chain couples TRBV7-2 to TRBJ2-1; 9 nucleotides line up with TRBD1. Germline V lookup: CDR1 SGHTA, CDR2 FQGNSA. The CDR3 extends over 16 amino acids. V gave up 4 bases and J gave up 2 bases; unmatched junction bases: 6. The CDR3 DNA sequence: TGTGCCAGCAGCTCACTTACAGGGGGCGCCTACAATGAGCAGTTCTTC. This sequence encodes CASSSLTGGAYNEQFF.

The CDR3 sequence: CASSLSGAPNYGYTF. CDR3 nucleotides: TGTGCCAGCAGCTTAAGTGGGGCGCCTAACTATGGCTACACCTTC. The chain recombines TRBV11-2 with TRBJ1-2; a possible D gene is TRBD1 (5 bases). Trimming took off 2 bases at V and 0 bases at J, with 10 bases between the two ends. CDR3 length equals 15 residues. Looked up from germline, CDR1 is SGHAT and CDR2 is FQNNGV.

The CDR3, as DNA: TGTGCCAGCAGCACGAGGACAGGGGCGAACACTGAAGCTTTCTTT. Residues: CASSTRTGANTEAFF. The chain carries TRBV7-2 and TRBJ1-1, with 9 bases lining up with TRBD1. In germline, CDR1 is SGHTA, CDR2 FQGNSA. CDR3 length: 15 residues. V dropped 5 bases and J dropped 1; count of bases not matched to a gene: 5.

In the case of this clone: The junction differs from germline at one of its ends, possibly a read error. The chain carries TRBV30 and TRBJ2-7; D might be TRBD2 (5 bases). Looked up from germline, CDR1 is GTSNPN and CDR2 is SVGIG (reference sequence). The CDR3 runs to 13 residues. The CDR3 nucleotides read TGTGCCTGTAACGACTATTTTAGCTCAGATTACTCCTTC. The encoded protein is CACNDYFSSDYSF. Full variable domain (remainder filled in from reference TRBV30 and TRBJ2-7): SQTIHQWPATLVQPVGSPLSLECTVEGTSNPNLYWYRQAAGRGLQLLFYSVGIGQISSEVPQNLSASRPQDRQFILSSKKLLLSDSGFYLCACNDYFSSDYSFGPGTRLTVT.